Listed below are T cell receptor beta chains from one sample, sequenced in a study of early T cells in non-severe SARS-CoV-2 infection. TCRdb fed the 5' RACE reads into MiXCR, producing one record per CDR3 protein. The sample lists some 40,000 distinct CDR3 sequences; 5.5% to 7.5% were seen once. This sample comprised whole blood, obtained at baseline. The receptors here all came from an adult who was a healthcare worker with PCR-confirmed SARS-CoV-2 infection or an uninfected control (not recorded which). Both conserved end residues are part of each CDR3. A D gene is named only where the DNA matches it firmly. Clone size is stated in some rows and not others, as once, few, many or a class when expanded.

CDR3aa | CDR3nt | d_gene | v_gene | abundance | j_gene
CASSLGQGPTYNEQFF | TGTGCCAGCAGCCTTGGACAGGGTCCGACCTACAATGAGCAGTTCTTC | TRBD1 | TRBV7-6 | medium-sized | TRBJ2-1
CASSLGYSPLHF | TGTGCCAGCAGCCTTGGCTATTCACCCCTCCACTTT | - | TRBV7-9 | few | TRBJ1-6
CASSQDGEGIEQFF | TGTGCCAGCAGCCAAGATGGGGAGGGGATTGAGCAGTTCTTC | TRBD2 | TRBV3-1 | many | TRBJ2-1
CSVRQGKTEAFF | TGCAGTGTCAGACAGGGGAAGACTGAAGCTTTCTTT | TRBD1 | TRBV20-1 | - | TRBJ1-1
CASSLRASGGSEQFF | TGTGCCAGCAGCTTACGGGCTAGCGGAGGAAGTGAGCAGTTCTTC | TRBD2 | TRBV7-2 | many | TRBJ2-1
CASSPGTGGLNTEAFF | TGTGCCAGCAGCCCCGGGACAGGGGGCCTGAACACTGAAGCTTTCTTT | TRBD1 | TRBV12-3/TRBV12-4 | many | TRBJ1-1
CASSQEPGFSTLHF | TGCGCCAGCAGCCAGGAACCCGGTTTTTCGACCCTCCACTTT | - | TRBV4-3 | many | TRBJ1-6
CASSDQLQQFF | TGTGCCAGCAGTGATCAACTTCAGCAGTTCTTC | - | TRBV6-1 | - | TRBJ2-1
CASSLDMGTSGYTF | TGTGCCAGCAGCTTAGATATGGGCACCAGTGGCTACACCTTC | - | TRBV5-4 | few | TRBJ1-2
CAIRGPRQGPNYGYTF | TGTGCCATCAGAGGTCCCCGACAGGGGCCCAACTATGGCTACACCTTC | TRBD1 | TRBV10-3 | - | TRBJ1-2
CASSLDISYEQYF | TGTGCCAGCAGTTTGGACATTTCCTACGAGCAGTACTTC | - | TRBV12-3/TRBV12-4 | many | TRBJ2-7
CASSQDPGPYEQYF | TGCGCCAGCAGCCAAGACCCGGGTCCCTACGAGCAGTACTTC | - | TRBV4-3 | medium-sized | TRBJ2-7
CASSYGGGSIIEAFF | TGTGCCAGCAGTTACGGCGGGGGCTCAATCATTGAAGCTTTCTTT | - | TRBV6-2/TRBV6-3 | few | TRBJ1-1
CASSQASGGRVADTQYF | TGTGCCAGCAGCCAAGCTAGCGGTGGGAGGGTGGCAGATACGCAGTATTTT | TRBD2 | TRBV4-2 | few | TRBJ2-3
CASSPPGRYGYTF | TGTGCCAGCAGCCCTCCAGGGAGGTATGGCTACACCTTC | - | TRBV11-2 | many | TRBJ1-2
CASSQEVGAAGGPTDTQYF | TGTGCCAGCAGCCAAGAAGTAGGAGCAGCGGGGGGGCCCACAGATACGCAGTATTTT | TRBD2 | TRBV4-2 | many | TRBJ2-3
CASSYSRSATNEKLFF | TGTGCCAGCAGTTACTCGCGGTCTGCAACTAATGAAAAACTGTTTTTT | - | TRBV6-2/TRBV6-3 | many | TRBJ1-4
CASTASLGSEQFF | TGTGCCAGCACGGCCAGTCTCGGTAGTGAGCAGTTCTTC | - | TRBV6-1 | medium-sized | TRBJ2-1
CASKGQGMDTQYF | TGTGCCAGCAAGGGACAGGGAATGGATACGCAGTATTTT | TRBD1 | TRBV12-3/TRBV12-4 | medium-sized | TRBJ2-3
CASSETGQGLTEAFF | TGTGCCAGCAGCGAGACGGGACAGGGGCTCACTGAAGCTTTCTTT | TRBD1 | TRBV2 | many | TRBJ1-1
CASSGTPQETQYF | TGTGCCAGCAGCGGGACACCACAAGAGACCCAGTACTTC | - | TRBV7-9 | many | TRBJ2-5
CGARNPSVGGSSYNEQFF | TGCGGTGCTAGAAACCCTTCCGTAGGGGGCAGCTCCTACAATGAGCAGTTCTTC | TRBD1 | TRBV20-1 | - | TRBJ2-1
CASTNTLYGYTF | TGTGCCAGCACCAACACCCTCTATGGCTACACCTTC | - | TRBV7-9 | few | TRBJ1-2